These 7 T cell receptor beta chains originate from one sample sequenced in a study of blood T cell repertoires in COVID-19. Generated by immunoSEQ multiplex PCR, the TCRdb table keeps only in-frame clones and is missing some. The table lists around 42,000 clones, about 85% of them singletons. The source material was peripheral blood. The receptors were gathered from a woman older than 75 with acute or convalescent COVID-19.

The rearrangement links TRBV19 to TRBJ1-1, with a weak D call TRBD1 (6 bases). V lost 11 bases and J 3 bases, leaving 13 bases between the germline ends. CDR3 length equals 12 residues. Germline CDR1 reads LNHDA; CDR2 reads SQIVND (reference sequence). The CDR3 region is CAAGALDTEAFF. The CDR3 DNA is TGTGCCGCGGGGGCCCTCGACACTGAAGCTTTCTTT.

The chain combines TRBV12-3 or TRBV12-4 with TRBJ2-5, with D perhaps matching TRBD1 (5 bases). The CDR3 consists of 13 residues. Trimming cost V 3 bases and J 7 bases, with 12 bases left between them. This CDR3 is CASSLGQGRTQYF. The CDR3 DNA is TGTGCCAGCAGTTTGGGGCAGGGTAGGACCCAGTACTTC.

The chain is built from TRBV11-3 and TRBJ2-7; D might be TRBD1 or TRBD2, each matching 6 bases. Germline CDR1 reads SGHNT; CDR2 reads YENEEA. The V gene lost 5 bases and the J gene lost 0 bases, with 14 bases spanning the gap. The CDR3 is made up of 15 amino acids. The CDR3 loop is CASSLGGTSSYEQYF. CDR3 in DNA: TGTGCCAGCAGCCTAGGGGGGACAAGCTCCTACGAGCAGTACTTC.

The gene calls are TRBV24-1 and TRBJ2-2; no firm D call. CDR1 and CDR2 from the germline V gene are KGHDR and SFDVKD. V gave up 6 bases and J gave up 1 base, with 5 bases separating them. The CDR3 runs to 13 residues. The CDR3 bases are TGTGCCACCAGTCCACAGAACACCGGGGAGCTGTTTTTT. Residues: CATSPQNTGELFF.

CDR3 nucleotides: TGCAGCGTTGAAGAACTAGCTTACAACAATGAGCAGTTCTTC. Its protein product is CSVEELAYNNEQFF. The chain couples TRBV29-1 to TRBJ2-1, with D tentatively TRBD2 (6 bases). V lost 0 bases and J lost 5, with 11 bases in between. Germline CDR1 is SQVTM and CDR2 is ANQGSEA. The CDR3 runs 14 residues.

This sequence joins TRBV28 and TRBJ2-1; 8 nucleotides align to TRBD2. The CDR3 has 16 residues. The germline V gene has CDR1 MDHEN and CDR2 SYDVKM. Losses at the gene ends were 6 bases for V and 6 bases for J; bases not matched to a gene: 13. The CDR3 nucleotides read TGTGCCAGCAGGGCTCGGCTGGGACTAGAAGGCAATGAGCAGTTCTTC. Translation: CASRARLGLEGNEQFF.

The CDR3 coding sequence is TGTGCCAGCTTCATTCGGGGACAGTACACTGAAGCTTTCTTT. Encoded protein: CASFIRGQYTEAFF. This chain connects TRBV6-5 to TRBJ1-1; 7 positions match TRBD1. Germline CDR1 is MNHEY and CDR2 is SVGAGI. The CDR3 length is 14 residues. With 8 bases clipped from V and 3 bases from J, the junction kept 9 bases outside the gene matches.